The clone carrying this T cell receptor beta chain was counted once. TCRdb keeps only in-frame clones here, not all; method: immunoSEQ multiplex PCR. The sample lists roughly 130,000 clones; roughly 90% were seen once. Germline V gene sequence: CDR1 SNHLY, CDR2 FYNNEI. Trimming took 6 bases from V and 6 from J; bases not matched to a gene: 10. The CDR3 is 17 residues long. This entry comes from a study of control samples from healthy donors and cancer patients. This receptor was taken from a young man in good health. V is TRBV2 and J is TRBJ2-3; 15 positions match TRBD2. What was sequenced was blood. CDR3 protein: CASRGQGLAGGSDTQYF. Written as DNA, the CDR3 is TGTGCCAGCAGGGGACAGGGACTAGCGGGAGGCTCTGATACGCAGTATTTT. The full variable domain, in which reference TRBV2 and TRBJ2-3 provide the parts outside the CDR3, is EPEVTQTPSHQVTQMGQEVILRCVPISNHLYFYWYRQILGQKVEFLVSFYNNEISEKSEIFDDQFSVERPDGSNFTLKIRSTKLEDSAMYFCASRGQGLAGGSDTQYFGPGTRLTVL.